This T cell receptor (beta chain) was identified in a study of identical twins. The germline gives CDR1 SEHNR, CDR2 FQNEAQ (reference sequence). The CDR3 is 14 amino acids. Trimming took off 5 bases at V and 3 bases at J, with 14 bases between the two ends. MiXCR, run by TCRdb on the 5' RACE reads, gives a single entry per CDR3 protein. This sample has about 890,000 distinct CDR3 sequences, with more than 9% found just once. This clonotype was seen a handful of times. This sample also belongs to another study, concerning yellow fever vaccine responses in identical twins.

This TCR came from a young woman in good health. V and J are TRBV7-9 and TRBJ2-7; D could derive from TRBD1 or TRBD2 (5 bases each). The specimen was PBMCs. The CDR3 reads CASSTTGAIYEQYF. DNA of the CDR3: TGTGCCAGCAGCACAACCGGGGCCATCTACGAGCAGTACTTC.